The 5 T cell receptor beta chains reported below all come from one sample, sequenced in a study of T-cell memory formation after mild COVID-19. TCRdb used MiXCR to reprocess the 5' RACE reads, holding one entry per CDR3 protein. This table has 450,000 or so distinct CDR3 sequences, around 20% appearing once. Sequencing was performed on PBMCs or a T cell subset sorted from them (not recorded which). The receptor source for this set is an adult woman who had mild COVID-19 (a few samples of this study predate the infection). Cell type and time point are not known.

This clonotype was seen repeatedly, ten times or more. The J gene is TRBJ2-7, the V gene TRBV5-1; 7 nucleotides agree with TRBD2. Germline CDR1 is SGHRS and CDR2 is YFSETQ. J lost 6 bases, V lost 0 bases, and 12 bases had no gene match. CDR3 length equals 16 residues. The CDR3 sequence: CASSLGEETSLSEQYF. The DNA for the CDR3 is TGCGCCAGCAGCTTGGGAGAAGAGACTAGCCTATCCGAGCAGTACTTC. The variable domain in full, completed from reference TRBV5-1 and TRBJ2-7, reads KAGVTQTPRYLIKTRGQQVTLSCSPISGHRSVSWYQQTPGQGLQFLFEYFSETQRNKGNFPGRFSGRQFSNSRSEMNVSTLELGDSALYLCASSLGEETSLSEQYFGPGTRLTVT.

This chain links TRBV12-3 or TRBV12-4 with TRBJ2-5, with 9 bases that match TRBD2. V shed 6 bases and J 9 bases; nucleotides not matched to a gene: 5. This CDR3 comprises 12 residues. In DNA, the CDR3 is TGTGCCAGCAGGCGGGGGGGGACGGCCCAGTACTTC. It encodes CASRRGGTAQYF.

The chain is built from TRBV6-6 and TRBJ2-1; D tentatively fits TRBD1 or TRBD2 (7 bases each). In germline, CDR1 is MNHNY, CDR2 SVGAGI (reference sequence). V lost 1 base and J 5 bases, leaving 21 bases between the germline ends. The CDR3 consists of 18 residues. As DNA, the CDR3 is TGTGCCAGCAGTTACTTAGGGTCCCAGGGGGGGTTTAACAATGAGCAGTTCTTC. Encoded protein: CASSYLGSQGGFNNEQFF.

The V call is TRBV7-3, the J call TRBJ1-1; D remains ambiguous. V dropped 4 bases and J dropped 4 bases, with 10 bases sitting between them. The CDR3 is 13 amino acids. Germline CDR1 SGHTA, CDR2 FQGTGA. DNA for the CDR3: TGTGCCAGCAGCTCTCGACCAGGCACTGAAGCTTTCTTT. This translates into CASSSRPGTEAFF.

This clonotype was counted only a few times. The chain uses TRBV7-9 and TRBJ2-1; 8 bases are a match to TRBD2. V was clipped by 5 bases and J by 16 bases; unmatched bases: 13. The CDR3 contains 13 residues. The germline V gene has CDR1 SEHNR and CDR2 FQNEAQ (reference sequence). Written as DNA, the CDR3 is TGTGCCAGCAGCCCTCCCGTGGCGGGAGGAGGATTCTTC. Protein sequence: CASSPPVAGGGFF. Drawing the rest from reference TRBV7-9 and TRBJ2-1, the complete variable domain is DTGVSQNPRHKITKRGQNVTFRCDPISEHNRLYWYRQTLGQGPEFLTYFQNEAQLEKSRLLSDRFSAERPKGSFSTLEIQRTEQGDSAMYLCASSPPVAGGGFFGPGTRLTVL.